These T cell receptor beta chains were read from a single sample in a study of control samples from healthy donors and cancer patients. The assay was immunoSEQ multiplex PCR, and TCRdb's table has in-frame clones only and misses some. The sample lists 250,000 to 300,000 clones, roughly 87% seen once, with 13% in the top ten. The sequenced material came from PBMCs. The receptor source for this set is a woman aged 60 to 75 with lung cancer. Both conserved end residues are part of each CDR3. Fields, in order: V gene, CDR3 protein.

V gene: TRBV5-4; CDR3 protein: CASKGPTNEKLFF
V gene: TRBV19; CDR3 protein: CASSIERESFF
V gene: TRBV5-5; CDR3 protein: CASSLISPTYEQYF
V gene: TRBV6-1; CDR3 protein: CASSEELAGVRTGELFF
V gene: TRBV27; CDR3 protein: CASKHWDNDNEQFF
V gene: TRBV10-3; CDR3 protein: CAVQKQGVDGYTF
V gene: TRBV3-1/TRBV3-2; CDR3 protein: CASSQETLVPKNIQYF
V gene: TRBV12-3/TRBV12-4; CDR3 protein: CASSSPYIYEQYF
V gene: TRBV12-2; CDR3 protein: CASRSVQGHQPQHF
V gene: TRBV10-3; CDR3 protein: CAIGGYSNQPQHF
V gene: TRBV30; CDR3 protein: CAWSLPSYTQYF
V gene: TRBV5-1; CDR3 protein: CASSLMGDTEAFF
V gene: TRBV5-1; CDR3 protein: CASYQGQQNTEAFF
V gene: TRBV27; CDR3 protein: CASSFTGPSPYEQYF
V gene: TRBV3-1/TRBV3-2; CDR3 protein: CASSQDDWGNSPLHF
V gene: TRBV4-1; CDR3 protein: CASSQDPGAATNEKLFF
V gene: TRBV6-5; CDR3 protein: CASSSQGSSKPQHF
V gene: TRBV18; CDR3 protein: CASSPDREGNSPLHF
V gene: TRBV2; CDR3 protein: CASSTTGGTDTQYF
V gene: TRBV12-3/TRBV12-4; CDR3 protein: CASSLAPPSPLHF
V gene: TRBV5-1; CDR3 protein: CASSPGPGYPDTQYF
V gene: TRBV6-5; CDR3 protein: CASRDGGTQPQHF
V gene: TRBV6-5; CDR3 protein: CASSRTPVGTEAFF
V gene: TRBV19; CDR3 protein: CASSNRVTDTQYF
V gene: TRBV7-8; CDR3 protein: CASSLAGWGNIRETQYF
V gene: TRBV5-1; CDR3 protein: CASSSGNRETQYF
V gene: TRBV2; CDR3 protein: CASNRESSYNEQFF
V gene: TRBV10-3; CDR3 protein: CAISASMNQPQHF
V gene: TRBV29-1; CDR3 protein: CSAGGGDSGNTIYF
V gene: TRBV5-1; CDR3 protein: CASSLGTGLREQYF
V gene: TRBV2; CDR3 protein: CASTARSDANEQFF
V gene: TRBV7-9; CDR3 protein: CASSAPGIGETQYF
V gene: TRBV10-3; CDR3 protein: CASGGGNADTQYF
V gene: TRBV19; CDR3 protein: CASSRTSGGSYNEQFF
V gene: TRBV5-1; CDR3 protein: CASSLLGERSSYNSPLHF
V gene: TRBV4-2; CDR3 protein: CASSQDPPDGVGNTIYF
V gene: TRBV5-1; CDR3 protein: CASSLWGFYGYTF
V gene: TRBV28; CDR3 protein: CASSLSSSQGEGYTF
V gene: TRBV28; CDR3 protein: CAIAGTGNSQPQHF
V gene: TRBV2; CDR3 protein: CASENGNTIYF
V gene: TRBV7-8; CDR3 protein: CASSLGLGVYEQYF
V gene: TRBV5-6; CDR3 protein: CASSFVLQGEGEQYF
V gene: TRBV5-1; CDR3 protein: CASSLKISGANVLTF
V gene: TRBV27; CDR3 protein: CASRRGTGELFF
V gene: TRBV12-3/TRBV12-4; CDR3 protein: CASTTEPYEQYF
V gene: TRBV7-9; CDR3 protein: CASSRTGIDYGYTF
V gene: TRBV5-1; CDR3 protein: CASSEANTGELFF
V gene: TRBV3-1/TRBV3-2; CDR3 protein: CASSSRQRTYNEQFF
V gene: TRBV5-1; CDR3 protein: CASSLGSGTEQYF